This T cell receptor beta chain stems from a study of cytomegalovirus exposure and HLA in healthy donors. Study background: Previous work identified 120 million or so unique TCR beta sequences from around 180 million T cells. Study results and caveats: A later analysis linked a missense DCLRE1C variant to TCR beta V- and J-gene trimming.

The PCR employed 60 Vbeta primers together with 13 Jbeta primers. Assay: immunoSEQ multiplex PCR; the TCRdb copy retains only in-frame clones and omits some. Here the sample spans 150,000 to 200,000 clones, roughly 84% being singletons. A note on this clone: Antigen specificity is unknown.

V was pared by 5 bases and J by 3 bases, with 7 bases of the junction left unmatched. This CDR3 is 14 amino acids long. The germline V gene has CDR1 MNHEY and CDR2 SVGAGI. The origin of this receptor is a boy aged 5-17 years in good health and CMV-seronegative. The V gene is TRBV6-5, the J gene TRBJ2-7; TRBD1 matches 7 bases. Sequencing was done on a sample of PBMCs. DNA of the CDR3: TGTGCCAGCAGTCTCCGGGACAGTCTCTACGAGCAGTACTTC. This gives the protein CASSLRDSLYEQYF.